This record covers a single T cell receptor beta chain. It lacks a known antigen. Base qualities are not provided; no much larger clone lies one nucleotide away. These data are taken from a study of Ad26.COV2.S vaccination and SARS-CoV-2 variants (dated by TCRdb to 2020 to 2023). About the study as a whole: The specificity and breadth of SARS-CoV-2-reactive T cell receptors after Ad26.COV2.S vaccination were assessed by TCRbeta repertoire sequencing. The TCR-sequenced set comprised about 30 samples: about 19 Ad26.COV2.S vaccine recipients, 5 placebo recipients and 8 SARS-CoV-2 convalescent individuals.

The immunoSEQ Assay was used to sequence TCRbeta CDR3 regions. After extraction, genomic DNA underwent amplification by bias-controlled multiplex PCR, followed by high-throughput sequencing. Processing in the source paper ran as follows. To quantify the absolute abundance of every unique TCRbeta CDR3 region, sequences were collapsed and filtered. T cell fraction was estimated by normalizing TCRbeta template counts to usable DNA, which was measured by amplifying reference genes present in all nucleated cells. Repertoire TCRs were annotated as SARS-CoV-2-specific when V gene, CDR3 amino acid sequence and J gene were exactly matched to a known reactive TCR set. MIRA supplied the reference SARS-CoV-2 TCR set, which was filtered for enrichment in COVID-19-positive ImmuneCODE repertoires so that public or cross-reactive TCRs were removed. Using the MIRA antigens, annotated TCRs were further analysed by specific ORF or by position within an ORF. Depth was the summed frequency of annotated unique rearrangements, while breadth was defined as annotated unique rearrangements over total unique productive rearrangements. Two-sided Wilcoxon rank-sum tests were used to compare TCR breadth between groups. TCRdb took this table from immuneACCESS and kept in-frame rearrangements with V and J called. Such tables lack part of the clones; where checked against another copy, unresolved V genes explain under half of the gap, and the rest is unexplained. The V and J calls and clone size are taken from that table; D and trimming were inferred from the DNA. The sample table records approximately 340,000 clones; 92% of these occur just once. The ten largest clones represent about 3.8% of the sample.

Sample time point, as interpreted from the label and publication: individuals recovered from natural SARS-CoV-2 infection. The germline ends are 12 bases apart after V is trimmed by 7 bases and J by 6 bases. From the germline V gene, CDR1 is MNHEY and CDR2 is SVGAGI. The CDR3 runs 12 amino acids, cysteine and phenylalanine included. Here the CDR3 DNA is all that survives: 36 bases in frame from base 1. On the study overall, not on this receptor specifically: Compared with placebo recipients, Ad26.COV2.S recipients showed higher spike-specific TCR breadth (P = 0.0014). Comparable non-spike TCR breadth was observed between vaccine and placebo recipients, consistent with only spike being contained in the vaccine. After vaccination, spike-specific CD8+ and CD4+ T cell responses were reported to show substantial breadth. According to the authors, total T cell responses may have been underestimated by the TCR breadth and depth analyses.

Recombination joined TRBV6-5 with TRBJ1-2, with the D gene not clear enough to name. The sample here was peripheral blood, taken after recovery from COVID-19. The receptor was isolated from a human donor who had recovered from COVID-19. This receptor carries the CDR3 CASTDWGDGYTF. The DNA sequence is as follows: TGTGCCAGCACCGACTGGGGAGATGGCTACACCTTC.